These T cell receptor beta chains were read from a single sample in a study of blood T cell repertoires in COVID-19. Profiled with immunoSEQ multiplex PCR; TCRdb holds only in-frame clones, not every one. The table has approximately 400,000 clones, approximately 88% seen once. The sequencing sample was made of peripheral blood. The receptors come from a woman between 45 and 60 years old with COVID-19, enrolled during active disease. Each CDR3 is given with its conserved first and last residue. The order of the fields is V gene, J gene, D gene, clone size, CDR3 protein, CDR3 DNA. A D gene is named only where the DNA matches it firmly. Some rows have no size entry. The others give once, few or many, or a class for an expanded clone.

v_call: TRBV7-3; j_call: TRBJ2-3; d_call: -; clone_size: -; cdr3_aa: CASSLADKSDTQYF; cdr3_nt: TGTGCCAGCAGCTTAGCCGACAAAAGCGATACGCAGTATTTT
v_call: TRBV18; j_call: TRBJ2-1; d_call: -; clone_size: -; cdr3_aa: CASSTRRRDEQFF; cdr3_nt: TGTGCCAGCTCAACGCGTCGGAGAGATGAGCAGTTCTTC
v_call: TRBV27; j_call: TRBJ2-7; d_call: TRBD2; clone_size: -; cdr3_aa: CASKKKGLAGTSPSYEQYF; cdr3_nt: TGTGCCAGCAAAAAAAAAGGGCTAGCGGGGACCTCACCCTCCTACGAGCAGTACTTC
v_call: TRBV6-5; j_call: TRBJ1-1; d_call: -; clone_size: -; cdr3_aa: CASSYSRFDTEAFF; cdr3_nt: TGTGCCAGCAGTTACTCGAGATTTGACACTGAAGCTTTCTTT
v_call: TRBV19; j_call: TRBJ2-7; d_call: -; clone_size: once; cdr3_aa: CASSSAGTKNSYEQYF; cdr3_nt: TGTGCCAGTAGTTCAGCCGGGACAAAAAACTCCTACGAGCAGTACTTC
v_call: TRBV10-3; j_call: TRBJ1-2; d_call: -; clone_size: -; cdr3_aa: CAISESGGGGYTF; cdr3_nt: TGTGCCATCAGTGAGTCGGGCGGGGGCGGCTACACCTTC
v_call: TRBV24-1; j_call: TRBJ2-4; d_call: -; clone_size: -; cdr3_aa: CATSDSGVQAKNIQYF; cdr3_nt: TGTGCCACCAGTGATTCAGGGGTTCAAGCCAAAAACATTCAGTACTTC
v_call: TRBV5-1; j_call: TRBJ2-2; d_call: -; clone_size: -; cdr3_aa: CASSWGDRTAGELFF; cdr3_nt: TGCGCCAGCAGCTGGGGTGACAGGACGGCCGGGGAGCTGTTTTTT
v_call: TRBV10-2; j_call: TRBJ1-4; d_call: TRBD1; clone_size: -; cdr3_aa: CASSQTGGAEKLFF; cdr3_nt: TGCGCCAGCAGCCAGACAGGGGGCGCCGAAAAACTGTTTTTT
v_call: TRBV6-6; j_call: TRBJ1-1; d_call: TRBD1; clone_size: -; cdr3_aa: CASSGRTGLNTEAFF; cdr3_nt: TGTGCCAGCAGTGGGCGGACAGGATTGAACACTGAAGCTTTCTTT
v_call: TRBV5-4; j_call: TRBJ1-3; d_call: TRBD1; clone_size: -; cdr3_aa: CASSSPDRNSGNTIYF; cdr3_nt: TGTGCCAGCAGCTCCCCGGACAGGAACTCTGGAAACACCATATATTTT
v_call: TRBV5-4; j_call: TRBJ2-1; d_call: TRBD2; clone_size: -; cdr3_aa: CASSSPREGHNEQFF; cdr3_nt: TGTGCCAGCAGCTCGCCCAGGGAGGGACACAATGAGCAGTTCTTC
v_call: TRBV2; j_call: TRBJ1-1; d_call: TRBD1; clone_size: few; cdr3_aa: CASGTGVTEAFF; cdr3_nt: TGTGCCAGCGGGACAGGGGTCACTGAAGCTTTCTTT
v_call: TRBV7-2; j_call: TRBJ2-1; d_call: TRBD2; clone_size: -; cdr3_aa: CASSLSLGLAGGNEQFF; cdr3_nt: TGTGCCAGCAGCTTATCCCTCGGACTAGCGGGGGGTAATGAGCAGTTCTTC
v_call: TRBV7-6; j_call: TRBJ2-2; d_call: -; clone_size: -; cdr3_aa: CASSPISVGGGLTGELFF; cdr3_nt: TGTGCCAGCAGTCCGATTAGCGTCGGAGGGGGCTTAACCGGGGAGCTGTTTTTT
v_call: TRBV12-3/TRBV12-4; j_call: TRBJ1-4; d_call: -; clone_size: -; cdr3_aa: CASSRGEKLFF; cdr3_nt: TGTGCCAGCAGCCGGGGGGAGAAACTGTTTTTT
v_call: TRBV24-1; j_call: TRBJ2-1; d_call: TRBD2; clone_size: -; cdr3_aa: CATSDRTSGGLRSYNEQFF; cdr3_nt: TGTGCCACCAGTGACCGGACTAGCGGGGGGCTCCGCTCCTACAATGAGCAGTTCTTC
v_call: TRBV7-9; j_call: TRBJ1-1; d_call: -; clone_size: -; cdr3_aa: CASSLGTGTEAFF; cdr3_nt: TGTGCCAGCAGCTTAGGGACGGGAACTGAAGCTTTCTTT
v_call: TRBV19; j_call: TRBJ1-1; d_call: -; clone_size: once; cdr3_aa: CASSIGGVNTEAFF; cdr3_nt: TGTGCCAGTAGTATTGGAGGAGTGAACACTGAAGCTTTCTTT
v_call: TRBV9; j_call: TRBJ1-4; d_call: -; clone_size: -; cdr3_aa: CASSGGPGEKLFF; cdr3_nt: TGTGCCAGCAGCGGGGGGCCAGGTGAAAAACTGTTTTTT
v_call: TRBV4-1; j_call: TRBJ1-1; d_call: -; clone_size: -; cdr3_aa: CASSQERGNYVNTEAFF; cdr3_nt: TGCGCCAGCAGCCAAGAAAGGGGTAATTATGTGAACACTGAAGCTTTCTTT
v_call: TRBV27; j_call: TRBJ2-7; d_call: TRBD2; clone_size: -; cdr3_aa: CASRPYSGGSSYEQYF; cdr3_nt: TGTGCCAGCCGACCGTATAGCGGGGGAAGCTCCTACGAGCAGTACTTC
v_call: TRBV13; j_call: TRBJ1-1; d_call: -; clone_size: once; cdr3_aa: CASSLGSLNTEAFF; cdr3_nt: TGTGCCAGCAGCTTAGGAAGCCTAAACACTGAAGCTTTCTTT
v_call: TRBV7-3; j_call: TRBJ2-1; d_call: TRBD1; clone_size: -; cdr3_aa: CASSLGTGNEQFF; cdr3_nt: TGTGCCAGCAGCTTGGGGACAGGGAATGAGCAGTTCTTC
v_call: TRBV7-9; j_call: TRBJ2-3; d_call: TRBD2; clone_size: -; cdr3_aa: CASSSTGEGTDTQYF; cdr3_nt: TGTGCCAGCAGCTCTACTGGGGAGGGGACAGATACGCAGTATTTT
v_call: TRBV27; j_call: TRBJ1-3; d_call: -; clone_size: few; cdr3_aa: CASSYTGGLGNTIYF; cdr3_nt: TGTGCCAGCAGTTATACGGGAGGTCTAGGAAACACCATATATTTT
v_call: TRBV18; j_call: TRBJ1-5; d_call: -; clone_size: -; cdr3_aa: CASSPSGGSGNQPQHF; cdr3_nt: TGTGCCAGCTCCCCGTCGGGGGGCTCGGGCAATCAGCCCCAGCATTTT
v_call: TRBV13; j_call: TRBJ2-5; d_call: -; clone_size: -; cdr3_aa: CASSYGGSQETQYF; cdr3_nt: TGTGCCAGCAGCTACGGGGGATCCCAAGAGACCCAGTACTTC
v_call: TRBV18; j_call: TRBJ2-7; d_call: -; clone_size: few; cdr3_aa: CASSRAAETEQYF; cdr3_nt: TGTGCCAGCTCCCGCGCGGCAGAGACCGAGCAGTACTTC
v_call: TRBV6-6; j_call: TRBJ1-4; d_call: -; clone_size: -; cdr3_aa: CASSLNEKLFF; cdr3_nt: TGTGCCAGCAGTTTAAATGAAAAACTGTTTTTT
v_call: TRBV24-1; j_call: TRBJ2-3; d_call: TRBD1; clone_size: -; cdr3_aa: CATTMGQSTDTQYF; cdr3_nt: TGTGCCACGACCATGGGACAGAGCACAGATACGCAGTATTTT
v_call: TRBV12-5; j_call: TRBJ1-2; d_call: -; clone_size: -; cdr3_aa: CASGSTGSGYTF; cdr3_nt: TGTGCTAGTGGTTCAACAGGGAGTGGCTACACCTTC
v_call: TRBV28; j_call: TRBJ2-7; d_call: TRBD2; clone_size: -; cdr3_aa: CASRVAGGDSYEQYF; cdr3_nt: TGTGCCAGCAGGGTAGCGGGGGGAGATTCCTACGAGCAGTACTTC
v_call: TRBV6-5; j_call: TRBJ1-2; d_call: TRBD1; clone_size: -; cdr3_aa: CASSLDRDLYGYTF; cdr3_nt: TGTGCCAGCAGCTTGGACAGGGACTTATATGGCTACACCTTC
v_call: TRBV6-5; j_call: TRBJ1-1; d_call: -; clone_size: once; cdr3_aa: CAGAVVRYTEAFF; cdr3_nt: TGTGCCGGCGCGGTGGTCAGATACACTGAAGCTTTCTTT
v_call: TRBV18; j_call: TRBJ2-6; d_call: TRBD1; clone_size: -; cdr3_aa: CASSPRGTGASGANVLTF; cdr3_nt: TGTGCCAGCTCACCAAGGGGGACAGGGGCCTCTGGGGCCAACGTCCTGACTTTC
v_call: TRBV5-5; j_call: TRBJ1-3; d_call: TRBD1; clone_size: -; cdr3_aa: CASSLFLRQGKKAGNTIYF; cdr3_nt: TGTGCCAGCAGCTTGTTCCTCAGACAGGGCAAAAAGGCTGGAAACACCATATATTTT